Described below is a single TCR beta chain sequence and its context. What it binds is unknown. This CDR3 region has 14 residues. The V gene's germline CDR1 is LGHDT and CDR2 YNNKEL (reference sequence). V lost 3 bases, J lost 3 bases, and 11 bases lay in between. Staff drew approximately 9.1 milliliters of peripheral blood from each donor. The data stem from a study of blood T cells in healthy people across ages. Overall study results and limits: As age increased, TCR beta diversity per million T cells fell in a roughly linear fashion.

Then a second PCR, running about 7 to 11 cycles, was carried out with a sample-barcoded 5' primer and a J-beta primer mix. TCRdb reprocessed the 5' RACE reads via MiXCR and lists one record per CDR3 protein. The table shows 1.5 million to 2 million distinct CDR3 sequences, with 34% occurring only once. This clonotype originated in a woman in her twenties or thirties in good health. The specimen was blood. This chain links TRBV3-1 with TRBJ1-1, with D possibly matching TRBD1 (5 bases). The chain's CDR3 is CASSHLGVDTEAFF. The DNA for the CDR3 is TGTGCCAGCAGCCATTTGGGGGTTGACACTGAAGCTTTCTTT.